The next 30 T cell receptor beta chains were all read from a single sample in a study of blood T cell repertoires in COVID-19. Clones were read by immunoSEQ multiplex PCR, and TCRdb kept only the in-frame ones, dropping some. The sample shows approximately 110,000 clones, 60% to 80% of them seen only once. The sample comprised peripheral blood. The receptor set was obtained from a man older than 75 with COVID-19, enrolled during active disease.

The rearrangement joins TRBV21-1 to TRBJ1-6; the table's D call, TRBD1, has no DNA check behind it. TRBV21-1 is classified as a pseudogene. The CDR3 loop spans 18 amino acids. The CDR3, as DNA: TGTGCCAGCAGCACCGACAGGAGACCCAGTCAAGGGCATTCACCCCTCCACTTT. Translation gives CASSTDRRPSQGHSPLHF.

The table lists this clone with a few counts. The chain couples TRBV12-3 or TRBV12-4 to TRBJ1-2; 11 bases line up with TRBD1. V lost 10 bases and J lost 4; bases outside the gene matches: 5. This CDR3 comprises 13 residues. The CDR3 sequence is CATRTGGLYGYTF. For the CDR3, the DNA is TGTGCCACCCGGACAGGGGGCCTCTATGGCTACACCTTC.

This clone has just a few counts. The V gene is TRBV5-6, the J gene TRBJ2-1, with a weak D call TRBD1 (6 bases). Trimming removed 4 bases at V and 7 bases at J, with 15 bases between. CDR3 length equals 14 residues. Germline V gives CDR1 SGHDT, CDR2 YYEEEE. The CDR3 DNA reads TGTGCCAGCAGCCCCGGGTGGGGGCTAAATGAGCAGTTCTTC. Its translation: CASSPGWGLNEQFF.

The rearrangement joins TRBV28 to TRBJ2-3; 15 bases agree with TRBD2. The V and J ends lost 2 bases and 5 bases, in that order; junction bases with no gene match: 8. Germline CDR1 MDHEN, CDR2 SYDVKM. CDR3 length: 18 residues. CDR3 sequence: CASSLAGLAGGMEDTQYF. DNA for the CDR3: TGTGCCAGCAGTTTAGCAGGACTAGCGGGAGGGATGGAAGATACGCAGTATTTT.

The chain couples TRBV5-4 to TRBJ1-2; 7 bases are a match to TRBD1. The ends lost 2 bases at V and 2 bases at J; junction bases unmatched: 6. In germline, CDR1 is SGHNT, CDR2 YYREEE (reference sequence). The CDR3 sequence is 15 residues long. CDR3 loop: CASSLPGQLNYGYTF. CDR3 in DNA: TGTGCCAGCAGCTTACCGGGACAGCTAAACTATGGCTACACCTTC.

As DNA, the CDR3 is TGTGCCAGCAGTCGAAGACTAGCGGGAGCTAGTGAGCAGTTCTTC. It yields the protein CASSRRLAGASEQFF. This rearrangement joins TRBV6-2 or TRBV6-3 to TRBJ2-1; 12 bases fit TRBD2. Germline values: CDR1 MNHEY, CDR2 SVGEGT. This CDR3 is 15 amino acids long. V lost 5 bases, J lost 9 bases, and 8 bases stayed unmatched.

The chain is built from TRBV2 and TRBJ2-3, with TRBD2 matching over 8 bases. Germline V gives CDR1 SNHLY, CDR2 FYNNEI. The V segment lost 2 bases and the J segment 2 bases; nucleotides outside the gene matches: 6. The CDR3 spans 16 residues. The CDR3 protein is CASSEFELADTDTQYF. The CDR3 coding sequence is TGTGCCAGCAGTGAATTCGAACTAGCGGACACAGATACGCAGTATTTT.

On this clone: Mismatch with germline at one junction end may stem from a read error. The rearrangement joins TRBV7-7 to TRBJ1-2, with TRBD1 identical over 8 bases. This CDR3 is 14 amino acids long. The germline V gene has CDR1 SSHAT and CDR2 FNYEAQ (reference sequence). For the CDR3, the DNA is TGTGCTAGCAGCTTAGATCTGACAGGGGATGGCTACACCTTC. As protein: CASSLDLTGDGYTF.

The rearrangement joins TRBV24-1 to TRBJ2-2, with D perhaps TRBD1 (5 bases). The germline gives CDR1 KGHDR, CDR2 SFDVKD. With 4 bases removed from V and 0 bases from J, the gap between germline ends came to 11 bases. The CDR3 length is 16 residues. The CDR3 region is CATSERQFANTGELFF. Written as DNA, the CDR3 is TGTGCCACCAGTGAACGACAGTTCGCGAACACCGGGGAGCTGTTTTTT.

The CDR3 DNA is TGTGCCAGCAGGACAGGGGGCGCAGAGACCCAGTACTTC. Its translation is CASRTGGAETQYF. The V gene is TRBV12-3 or TRBV12-4, the J gene TRBJ2-5, with 10 nucleotides matching TRBD1. With V trimmed by 6 bases and J by 4 bases, 2 bases remained unmatched. CDR3 size: 13 residues.

The V gene is TRBV29-1, the J gene TRBJ2-7; TRBD1 aligns across 9 bases. The CDR3 is made up of 14 amino acids. The ends lost 7 bases at V and 5 bases at J; junction bases unmatched: 12. The germline V gene encodes CDR1 SQVTM and CDR2 ANQGSEA. The chain's CDR3 is CSARDRDSWDEQYF. The CDR3, as DNA: TGCAGCGCCCGGGACAGGGATAGTTGGGACGAGCAGTACTTC.

The chain employs TRBV6-2 or TRBV6-3 and TRBJ2-5, with 12 bases fitting TRBD2. The CDR3 loop spans 16 amino acids. V lost 5 bases, J lost 1 base, and 5 bases stayed unmatched. Germline CDR1 and CDR2: MNHEY and SVGEGT. In nucleotides, the CDR3 is TGTGCCAGCAGTCTCGGACTAGCGGGGTTCCAAGAGACCCAGTACTTC. This encodes CASSLGLAGFQETQYF.

The V gene is TRBV7-9, the J gene TRBJ1-4; D is uncertain. CDR3 length: 13 residues. V was shortened by 7 bases and J by 8 bases, with 14 bases between the two germline ends. Germline V gene sequence: CDR1 SEHNR, CDR2 FQNEAQ (reference sequence). The CDR3 DNA reads as TGTGCCAGCAAACTGGAAGGAGGAGAAAAACTGTTTTTT. Translation: CASKLEGGEKLFF.

The gene calls are TRBV6-5 and TRBJ2-7; 10 bases fit TRBD2. V shed 2 bases, J shed 3 bases, and the junction held 7 bases outside the gene matches. Germline CDR1 is MNHEY and CDR2 is SVGAGI. This CDR3 spans 16 amino acids. CDR3 bases: TGTGCCAGCAGTTACGGCGGAACTAGCGGGAACTACGAGCAGTACTTC. It translates to CASSYGGTSGNYEQYF.

This chain joins TRBV11-2 and TRBJ2-5; no clear D gene. Per the germline V gene, CDR1 is SGHAT and CDR2 is FQNNGV. V was clipped by 2 bases and J by 7 bases, with 11 bases between them. The CDR3 consists of 13 residues. This CDR3 reads CASSLSPGGTQYF. In nucleotides, the CDR3 is TGTGCCAGCAGCTTAAGTCCCGGCGGGACCCAGTACTTC.

The J gene is TRBJ1-3, the V gene TRBV5-6; 7 bases line up with TRBD1. The CDR3 has 15 residues. In germline, CDR1 is SGHDT, CDR2 YYEEEE. After removal of 1 base from V and 1 base from J, the junction contained 2 bases not matched to a gene. CDR3 amino acids: CASSLRQGSGNTIYF. The DNA of the CDR3 is TGTGCCAGCAGCTTGAGACAGGGTTCTGGAAACACCATATATTTT.

The rearrangement joins TRBV4-1 to TRBJ2-3, with a tentative D call TRBD1 (5 bases). V lost 4 bases to trimming and J lost 3 bases, with 20 bases between them. Looked up from germline, CDR1 is MGHRA and CDR2 is YSYEKL. There are 17 residues in the CDR3. The CDR3 spells CASSRGQGMGITDTQYF. CDR3 sequence (DNA): TGCGCCAGCAGCCGGGGCCAGGGAATGGGGATAACAGATACGCAGTATTTT.

This chain links TRBV7-2 with TRBJ2-7; TRBD2 aligns across 15 bases. The V gene's germline CDR1 is SGHTA and CDR2 FQGNSA. The CDR3 is 16 amino acids. The junction had 9 bases not matched to a gene; V was cut back by 3 bases and J by 9 bases. CDR3 in DNA: TGTGCCAGCAGCTTTCCCGCGAGGACTAGCGGGAGGGCGCAGTACTTC. Translation gives CASSFPARTSGRAQYF.

This chain links TRBV18 with TRBJ1-1; D unclear. Germline V gene lookup returns CDR1 KGHSH and CDR2 LQKENI. The CDR3 length is 13 residues. With 8 bases removed from V and 3 bases from J, the gap between germline ends came to 13 bases. The CDR3 DNA sequence: TGTGCCAGCCGAGGGTGGGAAGACACTGAAGCTTTCTTT. Translated: CASRGWEDTEAFF.

CDR3 loop: CASSPTGFSGNTIYF. CDR3 bases: TGTGCCAGCAGCCCAACAGGGTTCTCTGGAAACACCATATATTTT. The chain uses TRBV7-2 and TRBJ1-3; possibly TRBD1 for D (6 bases). Germline V gene data show CDR1 as SGHTA and CDR2 as FQGNSA. V lost 5 bases, J lost 0 bases, and 11 bases lay in between. CDR3 length equals 15 residues.

The J gene is TRBJ2-5, the V gene TRBV3-1 (or the pseudogene TRBV3-2); maybe TRBD2 (5 bases). Germline CDR1 reads LGHDT; CDR2 reads YNNKEL (reference sequence). The V end was cut by 1 base, the J end by 2 bases, with 11 bases between. This CDR3 has 15 amino acids. CDR3 sequence (DNA): TGTGCCAGCAGCCAAGTCCCAGCGGAGCAAGAGACCCAGTACTTC. Translated, it gives CASSQVPAEQETQYF.

This rearrangement joins TRBV9 to TRBJ2-5; D perhaps matches TRBD2 (6 bases). The V and J ends lost 3 bases and 5 bases respectively, with 14 bases between them. The CDR3 contains 14 residues. Germline assignment: CDR1 SGDLS and CDR2 YYNGEE. This chain's CDR3 is CASSGWAGKETQYF. In DNA, the CDR3 is TGTGCCAGCAGCGGCTGGGCGGGAAAGGAGACCCAGTACTTC.

The J gene is TRBJ1-6, the V gene TRBV2; 8 bases map to TRBD1. Trimming removed 4 bases from V and 2 bases from J; junction bases left unmatched: 13. The CDR3 spans 19 residues. Germline CDR1 reads SNHLY; CDR2 reads FYNNEI. Here the CDR3 DNA reads TGTGCCAGCAGTGGGGGGACAGGCATACCGAGGCCCTATAATTCACCCCTCCACTTT. It translates to CASSGGTGIPRPYNSPLHF.

This clone was found once. The V gene is TRBV18, the J gene TRBJ1-4; tentatively, D is TRBD1 (5 bases). Trimming took off 5 bases at V and 8 bases at J, with 15 bases between the two ends. The CDR3 runs to 14 residues. CDR1 is KGHSH and CDR2 is LQKENI in the germline V gene. CDR3 protein: CASSAQGVGEKLFF. The CDR3 nucleotides read TGTGCCAGCTCAGCGCAGGGTGTCGGCGAAAAACTGTTTTTT.

The CDR3 nucleotides are TGTGCCAGTAGTATCGTCCCCGGAGGACTAGCGGGAGGGAGCTCCTACAATGAGCAGTTCTTC. It codes for CASSIVPGGLAGGSSYNEQFF. The V gene is TRBV19, the J gene TRBJ2-1; 15 bases line up with TRBD2. With V trimmed by 3 bases and J by 0 bases, 12 bases remained unmatched. The CDR3 consists of 21 residues. Germline loops: CDR1 LNHDA, CDR2 SQIVND (reference sequence).

The chain uses TRBV3-1 (or the pseudogene TRBV3-2) and TRBJ2-5; D unclear. V lost 0 bases to trimming and J lost 2 bases, with 10 bases between them. The CDR3 runs 15 residues. Per the germline V gene, CDR1 is LGHDT and CDR2 is YNNKEL (reference sequence). This chain's CDR3 is CASSQEVGHQETQYF. The CDR3 DNA reads TGTGCCAGCAGCCAAGAGGTGGGCCATCAAGAGACCCAGTACTTC.

The V call is TRBV7-2, the J call TRBJ2-3, with a weak D call TRBD1 (6 bases). CDR3 size: 15 residues. Germline V gene lookup returns CDR1 SGHTA and CDR2 FQGNSA. V was shortened by 5 bases and J by 1 base, with 13 bases between the two germline ends. The CDR3 region has the DNA TGTGCCAGCAGCCCCCGAGGGGGAGGCACAGATACGCAGTATTTT. Residues: CASSPRGGGTDTQYF.

The chain combines TRBV5-1 with TRBJ1-1; D may be TRBD1 (6 bases). Per the germline V gene, CDR1 is SGHRS and CDR2 is YFSETQ. This CDR3 comprises 14 residues. The V and J ends lost 4 bases and 0 bases respectively, with 10 bases between them. CDR3 bases: TGCGCCAGCAGCGGGGGACAAATGAACACTGAAGCTTTCTTT. Its translation: CASSGGQMNTEAFF.

The chain uses TRBV7-2 and TRBJ2-1; 10 nucleotides line up with TRBD2. J lost 7 bases, V lost 5 bases, and 8 bases had no gene match. The CDR3 is 15 residues long. Germline V gene sequence: CDR1 SGHTA, CDR2 FQGNSA. The CDR3 reads CASSISGRLSNEQFF. The CDR3 DNA sequence: TGTGCCAGCAGCATTAGCGGGAGGCTCTCTAATGAGCAGTTCTTC.

The chain recombines TRBV5-5 with TRBJ2-7, with D unresolved. CDR1 is SGHKS, CDR2 YYEKEE, per germline (reference sequence). CDR3 length: 12 residues. Trimming shortened V by 2 bases and J by 7 bases, and 10 bases separated the two germline ends. CDR3 sequence: CASSLSLFEQYF. In DNA, the CDR3 is TGTGCCAGCAGCTTATCTCTTTTTGAGCAGTACTTC. The full variable domain, with the rest looked up from reference TRBV5-5 and TRBJ2-7, is DAGVTQSPTHLIKTRGQQVTLRCSPISGHKSVSWYQQVLGQGPQFIFQYYEKEERGRGNFPDRFSARQFPNYSSELNVNALLLGDSALYLCASSLSLFEQYFGPGTRLTVT.